This is a list of T cell receptor beta chains from one sample in a study of cytomegalovirus exposure and HLA in healthy donors. TCRdb's table, derived via immunoSEQ multiplex PCR, lists solely in-frame clones and lacks some. Of 150,000 to 200,000 clones detected, roughly 85% appear once; the ten largest clones hold 16%. The sample consisted of PBMCs. The receptor set was obtained from a man younger than 30 in good health and CMV-seropositive. Both conserved end residues are part of each CDR3. D genes are given only for firm matches. A row's size may be missing; if present it is once, few, many or a size class.

DNA,CDR3,D,size,J,V
TGTGCCAGCAGCCCGCCCCGGGGCTATGGCTACACCTTC,CASSPPRGYGYTF,-,-,TRBJ1-2,TRBV5-6
TGTGCCAGCAGTAACAGGGGGTCTAGCACAGATACGCAGTATTTT,CASSNRGSSTDTQYF,TRBD1,-,TRBJ2-3,TRBV27
TGTGCCAGCAGTGAAGGACCGAGGAATGAAAAACTGTTTTTT,CASSEGPRNEKLFF,-,-,TRBJ1-4,TRBV2
TGTGCCAGCAGTTCCCGATCAAGCGGGAGTGGCGAGCAGTACTTC,CASSSRSSGSGEQYF,TRBD2,-,TRBJ2-7,TRBV27
TGTGCCAGCGTAAACAGGGGGGATCAGCCCCAGCATTTT,CASVNRGDQPQHF,TRBD1,-,TRBJ1-5,TRBV6-1
TGTGCCAGCAGTCGCACTGAAACTAGTGGCTACACCTTC,CASSRTETSGYTF,-,-,TRBJ1-2,TRBV6-1
TGTGCCAGTAGTAGCGGGCTTCCGGGACAGGGGCTTGGCTACACCTTC,CASSSGLPGQGLGYTF,TRBD1,once,TRBJ1-2,TRBV19
TGTGCCAGCACCTACGAAAGCACTGAAGCTTTCTTT,CASTYESTEAFF,-,-,TRBJ1-1,TRBV28
TGCGCCAGCAGAATCTCCGGGACAAACGAGCAGTACTTC,CASRISGTNEQYF,-,-,TRBJ2-7,TRBV5-1
TGTGCCAGCAGTGCTCTAGCGGGAGGGAGGGCCAATGAGCAGTTCTTC,CASSALAGGRANEQFF,TRBD2,-,TRBJ2-1,TRBV6-1
TGCAGCGTTGATAGTGCCTCCTATGGCTACACCTTC,CSVDSASYGYTF,-,-,TRBJ1-2,TRBV29-1
TGCGCCAGCAGCTTGGGGAGCGGGTACTCCTACAATGAGCAGTTCTTC,CASSLGSGYSYNEQFF,-,-,TRBJ2-1,TRBV5-1
TGTGCCTGGAGTGCCCAGGGGGGAACTTACCTTTTCTCTGGGGCCAACGTCCTGACTTTC,CAWSAQGGTYLFSGANVLTF,-,-,TRBJ2-6,TRBV30
TGTGCCAGCAGCTTAAGGACAGGCTCCTACAATGAGCAGTTCTTC,CASSLRTGSYNEQFF,TRBD1,few,TRBJ2-1,TRBV7-2
TGTGCCAGTGGGACAGGGGCTACTAATCAGCCCCAGCATTTT,CASGTGATNQPQHF,TRBD1,-,TRBJ1-5,TRBV19
TGTGCCAGCAGCACCGGGACAGCGATGGCGGGGGGGCCCGGGGAGCTGTTTTTT,CASSTGTAMAGGPGELFF,TRBD2,-,TRBJ2-2,TRBV5-4